The clone carrying this TCR beta chain was detected many times. What it binds is not known. The source of the sample is a study of T cells in Graves' hyperthyroidism and ophthalmopathy. Researchers amplified the TCR beta CDR3 regions from RNA transcripts. A first-round RT-PCR of the TCR CDR3 used the HTBI primer set. MiXCR, run by TCRdb on the multiplex PCR reads, gives a single entry per CDR3 protein. The table has 350,000 or so distinct CDR3 sequences, 17% seen once; the top ten hold roughly 35%. CDR1 is ENHRY and CDR2 is SYGVKD in the germline V gene. V dropped 4 bases and J dropped 10 bases, with 13 bases sitting between them. CDR3 length: 12 residues. Findings and limits, study-wide: Blood shared most expanded thyroid clonotypes above 0.001.

The source is a woman aged 25 to 39 with Graves' hyperthyroidism that later progressed to Graves' ophthalmopathy. The V and J genes are TRBV10-3 and TRBJ1-1, with a weak D call TRBD1 (6 bases). The source material was blood. The DNA of the CDR3 is TGTGCCATCAGTGGGCACAGGGATTCAGCTTTCTTT. Its protein product is CAISGHRDSAFF.